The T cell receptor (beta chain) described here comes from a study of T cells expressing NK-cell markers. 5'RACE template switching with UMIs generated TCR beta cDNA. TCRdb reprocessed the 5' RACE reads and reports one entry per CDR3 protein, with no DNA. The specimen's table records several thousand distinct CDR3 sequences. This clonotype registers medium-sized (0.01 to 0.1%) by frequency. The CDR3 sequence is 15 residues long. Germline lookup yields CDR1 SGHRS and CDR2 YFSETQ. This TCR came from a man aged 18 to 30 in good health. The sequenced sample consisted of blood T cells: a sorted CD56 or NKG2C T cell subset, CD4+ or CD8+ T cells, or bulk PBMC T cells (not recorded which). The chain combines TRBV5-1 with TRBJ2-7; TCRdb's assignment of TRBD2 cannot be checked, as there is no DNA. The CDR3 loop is CASSLAGSVPYEQYF.